The subject of this entry is one T cell receptor (beta chain). Its antigen is currently unknown. The data stem from a study of shared clonotypes between healthy human individuals. On the study more broadly: Serving as donors were a couple of women and three men, whose ages spanned 18 to 49. Donors had three CD4 naive, three CD4 memory, two CD8 naive and one CD8 memory plate apiece. Overall study findings and caveats: Limitation of the genetic and exposure-history diversity represented came from the few donors.

Original analysis: Junction-only immunoSEQ sequences carried no quality scores, so filtering differed. Sequenced by immunoSEQ multiplex PCR; TCRdb stores in-frame clones only, minus some. That table supplies the V and J calls and clone size; D and trimming were determined from the DNA. This repertoire shows some 2,400,000 clones, under 97% found once; its top ten account for 0.1% to 0.15%. Sequencing was carried out using naive CD4+ T cells sorted from blood. This sample's subset: CD45RA+ positively selected. The TCR sequence derives from a man younger than 30 in good health.

The CDR3 DNA reads TGCAGCGCTAAGGACGGGGGAAACACCATATATTTT. Translating it yields CSAKDGGNTIYF. V usage is TRBV29-1 and J usage is TRBJ1-3; unclear D gene. Trimming pared 7 bases from V and 4 bases from J, leaving 11 bases between. Germline loops: CDR1 SQVTM, CDR2 ANQGSEA. The CDR3 loop spans 12 amino acids.